This T cell receptor (beta chain) originates from a study of T-cell memory formation after mild COVID-19. The study, taken as a whole, reports: Shrinking CD4+ clones were chiefly CM and EM; CD8+ ones were chiefly EMRA. Memory sampled before infection contained some responding clones, suggesting cross-reactive memory joined. CD4+ bias marked clones expanding day 15 to 37, unlike balanced contracting clones.

Concerning this clonotype itself: What it recognizes is unknown.

TCRdb passed the 5' RACE reads through MiXCR, listing each CDR3 protein once. The profile shows a few hundred thousand distinct CDR3 sequences, 20% to 25% of them singletons. The CDR3 covers 17 residues. Trimming pared 3 bases from V and 4 bases from J, leaving 21 bases between. Source material: PBMCs or a T cell subset sorted from them (not recorded which). The chain couples TRBV12-3 or TRBV12-4 to TRBJ1-2; no clear D. This receptor was taken from a man between 18 and 35 years old who had mild COVID-19 (a few samples of this study predate the infection). Cell type and time point are not known. The CDR3 sequence is CASSFGPDVRRVYGYTF. DNA for the CDR3: TGTGCCAGCAGTTTCGGACCGGACGTAAGGCGTGTCTATGGCTACACCTTC.